The 13 T cell receptor beta chains below were found in one sample sequenced in a study of T cells after yellow fever vaccination. A single record per CDR3 protein comes from TCRdb applying MiXCR to the 5' RACE reads. The sample yields around 310,000 distinct CDR3 sequences, approximately 4% seen once. The specimen was PBMCs, collected 5 days after the yellow fever booster vaccination. The receptor source for this set is a man between 18 and 35 years old who received the YFV17D yellow fever vaccine.

This clonotype has only a few counts. V usage is TRBV7-2 and J usage is TRBJ2-3; 9 nucleotides line up with TRBD2. Germline V gives CDR1 SGHTA, CDR2 FQGNSA. This CDR3 has 14 amino acids. V lost 5 bases, J lost 4 bases, and 4 bases stayed unmatched. CDR3 protein: CASSGGLASDTQYF. Here the CDR3 DNA reads TGTGCCAGCAGCGGGGGACTAGCATCAGATACGCAGTATTTT.

This clonotype was observed at least ten times. CDR3 in amino acids: CASSQSGSGNTIYF. CDR3 nucleotides: TGTGCCAGCAGCCAATCGGGGTCTGGAAACACCATATATTTT. The V call is TRBV3-1, the J call TRBJ1-3; no clear D. CDR3 length equals 14 residues. V lost 2 bases and J 1 base, leaving 6 bases between the germline ends. Germline CDR1 LGHDT, CDR2 YNNKEL (reference sequence).

This clonotype showed up many times. The chain links TRBV27 to TRBJ2-1, with D perhaps matching TRBD2 (6 bases). The V gene lost 5 bases and the J gene lost 4 bases, with 18 bases spanning the gap. Looked up from germline, CDR1 is MNHEY and CDR2 is SMNVEV (reference sequence). The CDR3 runs 16 residues. CDR3 nucleotides: TGTGCCAGCAGTCCCCTTACTAGCAGCTTTTACAATGAGCAGTTCTTC. Its translation is CASSPLTSSFYNEQFF.

This clonotype was seen a handful of times. V usage is TRBV5-4 and J usage is TRBJ1-6, with TRBD1 as a possible D gene (6 bases). The CDR3 length is 14 residues. From germline, CDR1 is SGHNT and CDR2 YYREEE (reference sequence). The V and J ends lost 0 bases and 7 bases respectively, with 8 bases between them. CDR3 in DNA: TGTGCCAGCAGCTTGGAACAGGGAAATTCACCCCTCCACTTT. Protein: CASSLEQGNSPLHF.

This clonotype appeared many times. The rearrangement joins TRBV7-9 to TRBJ1-2; D is undetermined. V dropped 5 bases and J dropped 3 bases, with 4 bases sitting between them. There are 11 residues in the CDR3. CDR1 and CDR2 (germline): SEHNR, FQNEAQ (reference sequence). CDR3 DNA: TGTGCCAGCAGCCCAGACTATGGCTACACCTTC. Protein product: CASSPDYGYTF. Full variable domain (remainder filled in from reference TRBV7-9 and TRBJ1-2): DTGVSQNPRHKITKRGQNVTFRCDPISEHNRLYWYRQTLGQGPEFLTYFQNEAQLEKSRLLSDRFSAERPKGSFSTLEIQRTEQGDSAMYLCASSPDYGYTFGSGTRLTVV.

This clonotype was seen a few times. As DNA, the CDR3 is TGCGCCAGCAGCCGAGGACTGCACACTGAAGCTTTCTTT. Its protein product is CASSRGLHTEAFF. The chain employs TRBV4-1 and TRBJ1-1; D call uncertain. V lost 4 bases and J 3 bases, leaving 9 bases between the germline ends. The CDR3 spans 13 residues. In germline, CDR1 is MGHRA, CDR2 YSYEKL.

Many counts were recorded for this clonotype. The DNA for the CDR3 is TGTGCCAGCAGTCAAAGCCCGGGTATGGGGGAGACCCAGTACTTC. Translation: CASSQSPGMGETQYF. The gene calls are TRBV7-9 and TRBJ2-5; D call uncertain. The CDR3 has 15 amino acids. From germline, CDR1 is SEHNR and CDR2 FQNEAQ (reference sequence). Trimming removed 6 bases from V and 5 bases from J, with 19 bases in between.

This clonotype was detected a few times. The chain combines TRBV12-5 with TRBJ2-5, with 12 bases identical to TRBD2. CDR1 and CDR2 from the germline V gene are LGHNT and FRNRAP. CDR3 length equals 20 residues. The junction had 14 bases not matched to a gene; V was cut back by 2 bases and J by 1 base. CDR3 in DNA: TGTGCTAGTGGTTTGAGAGGTGGAGGACTAGCGGGGCTATTCCAAGAGACCCAGTACTTC. This codes for CASGLRGGGLAGLFQETQYF.

This clonotype was seen ten or more times. The V call is TRBV7-2, the J call TRBJ2-2, with 9 bases that match TRBD2. V lost 2 bases, J lost 5 bases, and 6 bases stayed unmatched. Germline values: CDR1 SGHTA, CDR2 FQGNSA. This CDR3 has 16 residues. This CDR3 reads CASSLNSGGRTGELFF. CDR3 in DNA: TGTGCCAGCAGCTTAAATAGCGGGGGAAGAACCGGGGAGCTGTTTTTT.

This clonotype appeared a few times. CDR3 loop: CASSLGRARTTGELFF. For the CDR3, the DNA is TGTGCCAGCAGCTTGGGGAGGGCCCGTACCACCGGGGAGCTGTTTTTT. The chain carries TRBV5-5 and TRBJ2-2; TRBD2 is a possible D gene (6 bases). The germline V gene has CDR1 SGHKS and CDR2 YYEKEE (reference sequence). V dropped 0 bases and J dropped 4 bases, with 13 bases sitting between them. The CDR3 is 16 amino acids.

The J gene is TRBJ1-4, the V gene TRBV7-9, with D unclear. The CDR3 covers 12 residues. In germline, CDR1 is SEHNR, CDR2 FQNEAQ (reference sequence). V gave up 11 bases and J gave up 8 bases, with 15 bases separating them. The DNA for the CDR3 is TGTGCCGCCGCGAGGGCAGGAGAAAAACTGTTTTTT. This codes for CAAARAGEKLFF.

This chain uses TRBV20-1 with TRBJ2-3; no definite D call. CDR3 length equals 14 residues. Germline lookup yields CDR1 DFQATT and CDR2 SNEGSKA (reference sequence). V gave up 3 bases and J gave up 0 bases, with 10 bases separating them. The CDR3 coding sequence is TGCAGTGCTAGGAGATTCTCTAGCACAGATACGCAGTATTTT. This translates into CSARRFSSTDTQYF.

This clonotype showed up just a few times. The J gene is TRBJ2-2, the V gene TRBV5-5; D is perhaps TRBD2 (7 bases). CDR3 length equals 15 residues. In germline, CDR1 is SGHKS, CDR2 YYEKEE (reference sequence). Between the trimmed V and J ends, which lost 5 bases and 2 bases, there was a span of 13 bases. The CDR3 DNA follows: TGTGCCAGCAGATACGGGGGGCCTAACACCGGGGAGCTGTTTTTT. Its translation: CASRYGGPNTGELFF.